Each of the 5 T cell receptor beta chains below was sequenced from the same sample in a study of a mutant IDH1 vaccine in newly diagnosed glioma. Sequencing was performed with immunoSEQ multiplex PCR; in TCRdb, only in-frame clones are kept and a portion is missing. The table lists some 87,000 clones, over 75% of them singletons, with less than 8.5% in the top ten. The time point is: baseline, week 1 (first vaccination visit). The treatment was: pre-vaccination baseline after standard-of-care therapy. The sample in question was PBMCs, obtained from a glioma patient treated with radiotherapy, temozolomide or both. The receptors were gathered from a man aged 40-50 years with glioma.

In its sample, this clone was seen once. The V and J genes are TRBV10-3 and TRBJ2-1, with 15 bases fitting TRBD2. This CDR3 has 18 residues. With V trimmed by 5 bases and J by 5 bases, 10 bases remained unmatched. Germline V CDR1 and CDR2: ENHRY, SYGVKD. CDR3 protein: CAISLPGLAGGPHNEQFF. The CDR3 nucleotides are TGTGCCATCAGTCTCCCGGGACTAGCGGGGGGACCCCACAATGAGCAGTTCTTC.

This chain uses TRBV29-1 with TRBJ2-5, with D unresolved. V lost 5 bases and J 4 bases, leaving 11 bases between the germline ends. From germline, CDR1 is SQVTM and CDR2 ANQGSEA. The CDR3 spans 12 residues. The CDR3 region is CSVQVELETQYF. The CDR3 coding sequence is TGCAGCGTTCAAGTGGAATTAGAGACCCAGTACTTC.

Note on this clone: The same CDR3 also results from other DNA sequences found in this sample. The genes are TRBV7-2 and TRBJ1-2, with TRBD1 as a possible D gene (6 bases). V shed 6 bases and J shed 2 bases, with 10 bases lying between them. Germline CDR1 reads SGHTA; CDR2 reads FQGNSA. This CDR3 has 13 amino acids. CDR3: CASSPDRNYGYTF. The CDR3 DNA follows: TGTGCCAGCAGTCCCGACAGGAACTATGGCTACACCTTC.

This clone appeared many times. This sequence joins TRBV18 and TRBJ1-3; 9 bases agree with TRBD1. Germline CDR1 is KGHSH and CDR2 is LQKENI. After removal of 5 bases from V and 2 bases from J, the junction contained 4 bases not matched to a gene. The CDR3 extends over 15 amino acids. The CDR3 nucleotides read TGTGCCAGCTCATCAACAGGGGGCACTGGAAACACCATATATTTT. Encoded protein: CASSSTGGTGNTIYF.

The genes are TRBV30 and TRBJ1-3; 10 bases are a match to TRBD1. In germline, CDR1 is GTSNPN, CDR2 SVGIG (reference sequence). The CDR3 is 18 residues long. The junction had 10 bases not matched to a gene; V was cut back by 2 bases and J by 0 bases. The CDR3 is CAWSSGQGRVLSGNTIYF. CDR3 DNA: TGTGCCTGGAGTTCGGGACAGGGGAGGGTACTCTCTGGAAACACCATATATTTT.